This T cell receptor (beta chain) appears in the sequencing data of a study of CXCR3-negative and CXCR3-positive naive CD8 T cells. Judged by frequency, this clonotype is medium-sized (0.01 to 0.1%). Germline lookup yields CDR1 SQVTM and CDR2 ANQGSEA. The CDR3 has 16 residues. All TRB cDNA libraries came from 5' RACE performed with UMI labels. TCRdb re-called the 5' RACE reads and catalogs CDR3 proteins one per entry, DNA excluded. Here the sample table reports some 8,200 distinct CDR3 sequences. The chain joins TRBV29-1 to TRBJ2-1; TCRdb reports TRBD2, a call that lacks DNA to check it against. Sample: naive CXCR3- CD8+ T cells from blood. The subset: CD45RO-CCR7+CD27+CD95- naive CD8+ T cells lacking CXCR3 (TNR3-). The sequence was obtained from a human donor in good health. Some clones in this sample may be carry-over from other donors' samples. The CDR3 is CSVEGLAGVSYNEQFF.